Sequencing of this T cell receptor (beta chain) was carried out in a study of human T cells and chemical hapten exposure. Study-level information: DPC 0.01% went on the upper back by patch test, with reading at 6 days.

This clonotype was seen many times. The CDR3 runs to 15 residues. One entry per CDR3 protein, called by TCRdb with MiXCR from the RACE reads. The sample contains about 190,000 distinct CDR3 sequences, around a quarter of which appear only once. The time point is: patch test 3, about 24 weeks after DPC sensitization. The treatment denotes: therapeutic diphenylcyclopropenone sensitization with weekly scalp DPC. The starting material was whole blood, obtained in connection with sensitization to the hapten diphenylcyclopropenone (DPC). This chain uses TRBV21-1 with TRBJ2-7; TRBD1, the D gene given by the table, was not confirmed from the DNA. TRBV21-1 is a listed pseudogene. This TCR was recovered from a woman between 35 and 50 years old with alopecia areata. Some clones in this sample may be carry-over from other donors' samples. The CDR3, as DNA: TGTGCCAGCAGCCCTCGGGACAGGGTCGGTGGGGAGCAGTACTTC. This codes for CASSPRDRVGGEQYF.